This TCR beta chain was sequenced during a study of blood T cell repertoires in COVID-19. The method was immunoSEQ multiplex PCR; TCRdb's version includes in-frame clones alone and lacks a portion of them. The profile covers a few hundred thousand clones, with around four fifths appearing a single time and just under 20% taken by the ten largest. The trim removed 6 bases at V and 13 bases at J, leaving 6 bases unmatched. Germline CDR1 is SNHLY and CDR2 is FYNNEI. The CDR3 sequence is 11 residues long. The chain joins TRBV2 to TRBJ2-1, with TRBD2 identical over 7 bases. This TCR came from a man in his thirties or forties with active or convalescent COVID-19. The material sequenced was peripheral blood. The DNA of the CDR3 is TGTGCCAGCAGGGAGGGACTAACCCAGTTCTTC. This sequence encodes CASREGLTQFF.